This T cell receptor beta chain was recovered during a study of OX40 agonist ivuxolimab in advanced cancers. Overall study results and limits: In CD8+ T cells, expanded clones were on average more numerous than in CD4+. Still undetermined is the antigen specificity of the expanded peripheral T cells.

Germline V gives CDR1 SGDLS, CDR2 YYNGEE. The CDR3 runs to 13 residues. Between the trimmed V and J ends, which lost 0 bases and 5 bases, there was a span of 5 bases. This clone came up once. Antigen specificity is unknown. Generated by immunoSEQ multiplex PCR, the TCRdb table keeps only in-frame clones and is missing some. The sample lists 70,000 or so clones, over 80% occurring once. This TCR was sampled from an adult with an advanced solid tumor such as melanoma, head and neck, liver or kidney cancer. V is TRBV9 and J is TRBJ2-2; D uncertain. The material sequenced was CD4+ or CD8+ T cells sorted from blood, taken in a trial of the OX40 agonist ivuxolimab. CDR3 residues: CASSVGGTGELFF. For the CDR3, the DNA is TGTGCCAGCAGCGTAGGTGGAACCGGGGAGCTGTTTTTT. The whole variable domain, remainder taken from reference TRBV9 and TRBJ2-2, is DSGVTQTPKHLITATGQRVTLRCSPRSGDLSVYWYQQSLDQGLQFLIQYYNGEERAKGNILERFSAQQFPDLHSELNLSSLELGDSALYFCASSVGGTGELFFGEGSRLTVL.